Below are 19 T cell receptor beta chains sequenced from a single sample in a study of human T cells and chemical hapten exposure. TCRdb recomputed calls from the RACE reads with MiXCR, one row per CDR3 protein. The profile shows 90,000 to 110,000 distinct CDR3 sequences, 9.2% of them singletons. Time point given: patch test 2, 6 weeks after DPC sensitization. The sample's treatment: therapeutic diphenylcyclopropenone sensitization with weekly scalp DPC. The sample in question was whole blood, obtained in connection with sensitization to the hapten diphenylcyclopropenone (DPC). These receptors were taken from a woman aged 40 to 50 with alopecia areata. Some clones in this sample may be carry-over from other donors' samples.

This rearrangement joins TRBV12-3 or TRBV12-4 to TRBJ2-1; tentatively, D is TRBD1 (6 bases). With 8 bases removed from V and 3 bases from J, the gap between germline ends came to 17 bases. This CDR3 region has 15 residues. The CDR3 loop is CASGPLTGIYNEQFF. The CDR3 DNA follows: TGTGCCAGCGGACCCCTTACAGGGATCTACAATGAGCAGTTCTTC.

J is TRBJ1-1 and V is TRBV9; no reliable D call. V lost 3 bases and J lost 5, with 11 bases in between. Germline-derived CDR1 and CDR2 are SGDLS and YYNGEE. The length of the CDR3 is 13 residues. As DNA, the CDR3 is TGTGCCAGCAGCGCCCATCCCGTGACTGAAGCTTTCTTT. Protein product: CASSAHPVTEAFF.

This clonotype was picked up many times. This chain uses TRBV28 with TRBJ1-6; D unresolved. Germline loops: CDR1 MDHEN, CDR2 SYDVKM. CDR3 length: 15 residues. V lost 3 bases and J lost 9, with 15 bases in between. The CDR3 is CASSLISTQSSPLHF. CDR3 nucleotides: TGTGCCAGCAGTTTGATTAGCACTCAGAGTTCACCCCTCCACTTT.

This clonotype has a count of ten or more. This chain links TRBV7-9 with TRBJ1-1; perhaps TRBD1 as D (6 bases). There are 14 residues in the CDR3. The V end lost 4 bases, the J end lost 4 bases, and 13 bases lay between the germline ends. Germline V gene lookup returns CDR1 SEHNR and CDR2 FQNEAQ (reference sequence). The DNA for the CDR3 is TGTGCCAGCAGCTCGGACAGTCTGATCACTGAAGCTTTCTTT. This translates into CASSSDSLITEAFF.

This chain uses TRBV6-5 with TRBJ2-1; D is possibly TRBD2 (5 bases). Trimming pared 1 base from V and 9 bases from J, leaving 16 bases between. The CDR3 contains 15 residues. Looked up from germline, CDR1 is MNHEY and CDR2 is SVGAGI. This CDR3 reads CASSYLTSGVGEQFF. CDR3 DNA: TGTGCCAGCAGTTACTTAACGAGCGGTGTCGGTGAGCAGTTCTTC.

The sample holds many counts of this clonotype. This chain links TRBV12-3 or TRBV12-4 with TRBJ1-2; D possibly corresponds to TRBD1 (5 bases). Trimming pared 6 bases from V and 7 bases from J, leaving 18 bases between. This CDR3 is built from 14 residues. This CDR3 is CASRRQLPGSGYTF. The CDR3, as DNA: TGTGCCAGCAGACGACAGCTCCCAGGGTCTGGCTACACCTTC.

This clonotype occurred a few times. The V and J genes are TRBV12-5 and TRBJ2-6; D unresolved. V was pared by 7 bases and J by 0 bases, with 4 bases between. This CDR3 has 13 amino acids. Per germline, CDR1 LGHNT and CDR2 FRNRAP. CDR3 nucleotide sequence: TGTGCTAGTGCCCCCTCTGGGGCCAACGTCCTGACTTTC. It is translated as CASAPSGANVLTF.

Of note for this clonotype: This clone may be a read error of a much larger clone one base away. This sequence joins TRBV28 and TRBJ1-5, with 8 bases lining up with TRBD1. The CDR3 contains 15 residues. The germline V gene has CDR1 MDHEN and CDR2 SYDVKM. Losses at the gene ends were 7 bases for V and 3 bases for J; bases not matched to a gene: 8. The CDR3 protein is CASIEQGAYNQPQHF. The CDR3 bases are TGTGCCAGCATCGAGCAGGGGGCCTACAATCAGCCCCAGCATTTT.

The chain links TRBV3-1 to TRBJ1-6, with TRBD1 as a possible D gene (6 bases). Between the trimmed V and J ends, which lost 8 bases and 7 bases, there was a span of 15 bases. Germline V gene data show CDR1 as LGHDT and CDR2 as YNNKEL (reference sequence). This CDR3 has 14 residues. The CDR3, as DNA: TGTGCCAGCCGGCGCGGGGGCGGGAATTCACCCCTCCACTTT. Protein sequence: CASRRGGGNSPLHF.

This clonotype was seen a few times. No conserved phenylalanine or tryptophan is present at the end of the CDR3, so a read error is the likely explanation. No DNA is shown, since the ends of the CDR3 on it are uncertain; the CDR3 is the one TCRdb lists. The rearrangement links TRBV10-1 to TRBJ2-7; the table's D call, TRBD2, was not checked against the DNA. CDR1 WNHNN and CDR2 SYGVQD come from the germline V gene (reference sequence). Both ends counted, the CDR3 spans 8 residues. The chain's CDR3 is CASGWPSA.

The genes are TRBV4-1 and TRBJ1-1; D uncertain. Trimming took 1 base from V and 4 from J, leaving 22 bases between them. Looked up from germline, CDR1 is MGHRA and CDR2 is YSYEKL. The CDR3 has 18 amino acids. CDR3 sequence (DNA): TGCGCCAGCAGCCAAGGTCGGGTGGTCAGGCGGGAGAGCACTGAAGCTTTCTTT. It encodes CASSQGRVVRRESTEAFF.

This clonotype was seen repeatedly, ten times or more. CDR3 region: CASSPGTGNTEAFF. The CDR3, as DNA: TGCGCCAGCAGTCCTGGGACAGGGAACACTGAAGCTTTCTTT. The genes are TRBV10-1 and TRBJ1-1; 8 bases are shared with TRBD1. The CDR3 length is 14 residues. Germline V gene lookup returns CDR1 WNHNN and CDR2 SYGVQD (reference sequence). J was trimmed by 1 base and V by 5 bases; bases with no gene match: 3.

This clonotype has more than one count but fewer than ten. The chain's CDR3 is CASSTRDSGSYEQYF. The CDR3 DNA reads TGTGCCAGCAGCACCCGGGACTCAGGGTCCTACGAGCAGTACTTC. The chain couples TRBV6-2 or TRBV6-3 to TRBJ2-7, with a possible D match to TRBD2 (6 bases). Germline V gene data show CDR1 as MNHEY and CDR2 as SVGEGT. V lost 6 bases to trimming and J lost 1 base, with 16 bases between them. The CDR3 has 15 residues.

This clonotype was seen many times. The rearrangement uses TRBV13 and TRBJ2-4; 10 bases align to TRBD1. The CDR3 has 17 amino acids. The germline V gene has CDR1 PRHDT and CDR2 FYEKMQ (reference sequence). Unmatched junction bases numbered 5, after V lost 1 base and J lost 2 bases. CDR3 bases: TGTGCCAGCAGCTTAGCTGGACAGGGGGTTCCCAAAAACATTCAGTACTTC. Translating it yields CASSLAGQGVPKNIQYF.

There are a few counts of this clonotype. V usage is TRBV6-5 and J usage is TRBJ1-6; possibly TRBD1 for D (5 bases). Germline CDR1 is MNHEY and CDR2 is SVGAGI. V lost 10 bases and J lost 0, with 22 bases in between. This CDR3 has 18 residues. Here the CDR3 reads CATSFLGRLSSYNSPLHF. For the CDR3, the DNA is TGTGCCACCAGCTTCTTGGGACGGCTCAGCTCCTATAATTCACCCCTCCACTTT.

The chain recombines TRBV5-1 with TRBJ2-7, with D perhaps TRBD1 (5 bases). Deletions cut 2 bases from V and 4 bases from J, with 10 bases between. CDR1 is SGHRS, CDR2 YFSETQ, per germline. The CDR3 consists of 13 residues. The CDR3 region is CASSFRVGYEQYF. The CDR3 DNA follows: TGCGCCAGCAGCTTCAGGGTGGGTTACGAGCAGTACTTC. The whole variable domain, remainder taken from reference TRBV5-1 and TRBJ2-7, is KAGVTQTPRYLIKTRGQQVTLSCSPISGHRSVSWYQQTPGQGLQFLFEYFSETQRNKGNFPGRFSGRQFSNSRSEMNVSTLELGDSALYLCASSFRVGYEQYFGPGTRLTVT.

The chain's CDR3 is CASSQEKTWDGEQFF. The DNA of the CDR3 is TGCGCCAGCAGCCAAGAAAAAACCTGGGATGGTGAGCAGTTCTTC. The chain joins TRBV4-1 to TRBJ2-1; D ambiguous. In germline, CDR1 is MGHRA, CDR2 YSYEKL. V was cut by 0 bases and J by 9 bases, with 15 bases left in between. This CDR3 contains 15 residues.

This clonotype was seen a handful of times. This chain uses TRBV29-1 with TRBJ2-3; D remains ambiguous. This CDR3 contains 13 residues. CDR1 SQVTM and CDR2 ANQGSEA come from the germline V gene. The V and J ends lost 7 bases and 0 bases respectively, with 11 bases between them. The CDR3 spells CSGKGSSTDTQYF. CDR3 DNA sequence: TGCAGCGGAAAAGGTAGTAGCACAGATACGCAGTATTTT.

In its sample, this clonotype was seen a few times. V gene TRBV27 combines with J gene TRBJ1-1; D not resolved. The germline V gene encodes CDR1 MNHEY and CDR2 SMNVEV (reference sequence). Trimming took 5 bases from V and 1 from J, leaving 14 bases between them. CDR3 length: 15 amino acids. CDR3 nucleotide sequence: TGTGCCAGCAGTCCCCGATCTTGGGGGAACACTGAAGCTTTCTTT. As protein: CASSPRSWGNTEAFF.